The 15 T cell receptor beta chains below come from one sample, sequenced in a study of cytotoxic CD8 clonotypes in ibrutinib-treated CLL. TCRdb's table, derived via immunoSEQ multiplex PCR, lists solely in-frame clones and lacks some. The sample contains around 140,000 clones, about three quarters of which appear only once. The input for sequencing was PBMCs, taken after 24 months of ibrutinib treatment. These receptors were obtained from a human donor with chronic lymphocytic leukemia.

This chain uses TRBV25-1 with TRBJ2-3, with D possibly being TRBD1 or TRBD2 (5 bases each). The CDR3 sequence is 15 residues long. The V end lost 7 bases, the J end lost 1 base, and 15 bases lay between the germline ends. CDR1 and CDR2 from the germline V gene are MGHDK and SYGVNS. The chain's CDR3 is CASTPAGTGTDTQYF. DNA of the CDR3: TGTGCCAGCACCCCGGCCGGGACGGGCACAGATACGCAGTATTTT.

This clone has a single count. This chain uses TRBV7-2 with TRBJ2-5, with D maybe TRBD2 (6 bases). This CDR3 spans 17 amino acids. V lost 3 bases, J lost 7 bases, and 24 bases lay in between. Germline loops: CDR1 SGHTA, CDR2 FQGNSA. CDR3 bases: TGTGCCAGCAGCTTTGGAGGGCGGTCAACGGGTTTGGGGACCCAGTACTTC. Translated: CASSFGGRSTGLGTQYF.

The CDR3 DNA reads TGTGCCAGCAGTTCCACTTACGAGCAGTACTTC. It is translated as CASSSTYEQYF. The genes are TRBV28 and TRBJ2-7; no definite D call. Germline V gene data show CDR1 as MDHEN and CDR2 as SYDVKM. V shed 4 bases and J shed 4 bases, with 5 bases lying between them. The CDR3 covers 11 residues.

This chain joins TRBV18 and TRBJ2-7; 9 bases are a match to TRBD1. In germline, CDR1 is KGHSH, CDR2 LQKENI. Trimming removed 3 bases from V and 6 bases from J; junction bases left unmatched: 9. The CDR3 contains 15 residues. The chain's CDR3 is CASSPHPGQGSEQYF. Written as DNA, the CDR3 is TGTGCCAGCTCACCCCACCCGGGACAGGGAAGCGAGCAGTACTTC. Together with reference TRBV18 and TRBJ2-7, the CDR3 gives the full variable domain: NAGVMQNPRHLVRRRGQEARLRCSPMKGHSHVYWYRQLPEEGLKFMVYLQKENIIDESGMPKERFSAEFPKEGPSILRIQQVVRGDSAAYFCASSPHPGQGSEQYFGPGTRLTVT.

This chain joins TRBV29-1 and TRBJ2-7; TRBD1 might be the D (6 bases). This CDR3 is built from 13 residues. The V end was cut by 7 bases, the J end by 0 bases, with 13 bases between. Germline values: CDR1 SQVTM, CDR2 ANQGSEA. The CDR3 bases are TGCAGCGCCTCTGGACAGAGCTCCTACGAGCAGTACTTC. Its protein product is CSASGQSSYEQYF.

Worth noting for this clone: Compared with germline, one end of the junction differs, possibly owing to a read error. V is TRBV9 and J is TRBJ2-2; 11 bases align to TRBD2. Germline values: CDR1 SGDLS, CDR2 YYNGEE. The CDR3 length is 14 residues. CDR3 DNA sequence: TGTGCCAGTAGCGGGGGGGCGAACACCGGGGAGCTGTTTTTT. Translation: CASSGGANTGELFF.

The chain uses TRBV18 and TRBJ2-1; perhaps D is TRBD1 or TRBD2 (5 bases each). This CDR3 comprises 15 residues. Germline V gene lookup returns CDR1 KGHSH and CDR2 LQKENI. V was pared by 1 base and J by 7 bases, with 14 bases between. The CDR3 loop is CASSPLWGGFNEQFF. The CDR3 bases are TGTGCCAGCTCACCACTATGGGGCGGGTTTAATGAGCAGTTCTTC. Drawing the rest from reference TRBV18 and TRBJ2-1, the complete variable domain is NAGVMQNPRHLVRRRGQEARLRCSPMKGHSHVYWYRQLPEEGLKFMVYLQKENIIDESGMPKERFSAEFPKEGPSILRIQQVVRGDSAAYFCASSPLWGGFNEQFFGPGTRLTVL.

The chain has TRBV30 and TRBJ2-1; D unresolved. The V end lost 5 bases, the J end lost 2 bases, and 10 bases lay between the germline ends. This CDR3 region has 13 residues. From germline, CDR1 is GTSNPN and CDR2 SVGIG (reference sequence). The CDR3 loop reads CAWARPTYNEQFF. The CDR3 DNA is TGTGCCTGGGCGAGGCCGACCTACAATGAGCAGTTCTTC.

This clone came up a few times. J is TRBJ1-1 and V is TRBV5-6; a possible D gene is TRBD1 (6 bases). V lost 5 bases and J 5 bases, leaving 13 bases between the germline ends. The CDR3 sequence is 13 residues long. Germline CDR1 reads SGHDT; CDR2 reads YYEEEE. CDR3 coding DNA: TGTGCCAGCAGATCTACAGGGAAAACTGAAGCTTTCTTT. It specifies CASRSTGKTEAFF.

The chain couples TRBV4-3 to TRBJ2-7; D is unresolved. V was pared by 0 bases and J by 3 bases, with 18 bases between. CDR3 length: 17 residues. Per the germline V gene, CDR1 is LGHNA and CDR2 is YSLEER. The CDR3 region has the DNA TGCGCCAGCAGCCAAGAATGGTGGCCTGGTCGAATCTACGAGCAGTACTTC. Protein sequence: CASSQEWWPGRIYEQYF.

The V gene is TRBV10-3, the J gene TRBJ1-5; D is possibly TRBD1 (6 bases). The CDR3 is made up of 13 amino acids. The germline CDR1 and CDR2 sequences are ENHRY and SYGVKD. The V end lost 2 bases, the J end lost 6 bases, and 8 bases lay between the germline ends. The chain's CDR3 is CAISEGGAQPQHF. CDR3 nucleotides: TGTGCCATCAGTGAGGGGGGCGCTCAGCCCCAGCATTTT.

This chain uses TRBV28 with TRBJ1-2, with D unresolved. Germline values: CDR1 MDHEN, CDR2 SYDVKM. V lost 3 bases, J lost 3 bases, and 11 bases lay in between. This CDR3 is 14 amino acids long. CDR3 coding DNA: TGTGCCAGCAGTTTCGCCACCCCGTACTATGGCTACACCTTC. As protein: CASSFATPYYGYTF.

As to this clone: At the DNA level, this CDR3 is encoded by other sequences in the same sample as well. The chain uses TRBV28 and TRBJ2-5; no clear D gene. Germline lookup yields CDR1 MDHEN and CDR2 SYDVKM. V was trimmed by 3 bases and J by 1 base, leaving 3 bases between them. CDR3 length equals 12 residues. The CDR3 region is CASSFGQETQYF. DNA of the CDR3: TGTGCCAGCAGTTTTGGCCAAGAGACCCAGTACTTC.

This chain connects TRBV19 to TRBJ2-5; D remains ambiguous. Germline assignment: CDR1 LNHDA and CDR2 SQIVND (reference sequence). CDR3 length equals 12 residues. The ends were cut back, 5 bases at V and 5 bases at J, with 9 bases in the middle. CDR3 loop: CASSPNRETQYF. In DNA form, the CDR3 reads TGTGCCAGTAGTCCTAACCGGGAGACCCAGTACTTC. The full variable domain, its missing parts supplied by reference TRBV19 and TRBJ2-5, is DGGITQSPKYLFRKEGQNVTLSCEQNLNHDAMYWYRQDPGQGLRLIYYSQIVNDFQKGDIAEGYSVSREKKESFPLTVTSAQKNPTAFYLCASSPNRETQYFGPGTRLLVL.

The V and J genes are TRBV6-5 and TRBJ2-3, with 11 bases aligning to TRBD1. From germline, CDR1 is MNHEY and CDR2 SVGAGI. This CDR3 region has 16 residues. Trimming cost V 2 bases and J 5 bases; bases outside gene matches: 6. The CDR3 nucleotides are TGTGCCAGCAGTTACGGGACAGGGGGGAGACAAGATACGCAGTATTTT. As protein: CASSYGTGGRQDTQYF.